The rows below give T cell receptor beta chains drawn from one sample of a study of CD8+ T cells in alopecia areata. Sequencing was performed with immunoSEQ multiplex PCR; in TCRdb, only in-frame clones are kept and a portion is missing. This sample yields some 170,000 clones, of which about 63% are seen a single time; over 12% belongs to the top ten. The sample consisted of CD4+ T cells sorted from blood, taken at week 0. The receptor source for this set is a human donor with alopecia areata. The CDR3 runs from the conserved cysteine through the conserved F or W. The D gene is left open where the match is weak. Clone size is shown for a subset of rows, as once, few, many or a class of expanded clone.

j_call d_call clone_size v_call cdr3_aa cdr3_nt
TRBJ2-5 NA NA TRBV7-9 CAGLEGETQYF TGTGCCGGTCTCGAGGGAGAGACCCAGTACTTC
TRBJ2-3 NA NA TRBV5-1 CASSLSGTSTDTQYF TGCGCCAGCAGCTTAAGCGGTACTAGCACAGATACGCAGTATTTT
TRBJ1-2 TRBD1 NA TRBV9 CASSVGQGEYGYTF TGTGCCAGCAGCGTAGGACAGGGAGAATATGGCTACACCTTC
TRBJ1-3 NA few TRBV27 CASSLRAGGGGNTIYF TGTGCCAGCAGTCTAAGGGCCGGTGGGGGCGGAAACACCATATATTTT
TRBJ1-2 NA NA TRBV6-1 CASSEPLSVGAGGYTF TGTGCCAGCAGTGAACCCTTATCCGTAGGGGCTGGAGGCTACACCTTC
TRBJ1-2 NA NA TRBV29-1 CSVRKGGGGYTF TGCAGCGTTCGGAAGGGGGGAGGTGGCTACACCTTC
TRBJ2-1 NA NA TRBV30 CAFSGDSYNEQFF TGTGCCTTTAGCGGAGACTCTTACAATGAGCAGTTCTTC
TRBJ1-6 NA once TRBV9 CASSITGNVGNSPLHF TGTGCCAGCAGCATTACAGGGAACGTTGGGAATTCACCCCTCCACTTT
TRBJ2-1 TRBD2 NA TRBV11-2 CASSLTGGALNEQFF TGTGCCAGCAGCTTAACCGGGGGGGCCCTCAATGAGCAGTTCTTC
TRBJ2-5 TRBD1 once TRBV30 CASLRRGLQETQYF TGTGCCTCCCTACGCAGGGGGCTACAAGAGACCCAGTACTTC
TRBJ2-1 NA NA TRBV19 CASSPLTIGNEQFF TGTGCCAGTAGCCCGTTGACGATTGGTAATGAGCAGTTCTTC
TRBJ2-3 NA few TRBV9 CASSVAQRDTQYF TGTGCCAGCAGCGTAGCCCAGCGAGATACGCAGTATTTT
TRBJ1-2 TRBD1 NA TRBV29-1 CSVAGGTGQSGGYTF TGCAGCGTTGCCGGCGGGACAGGCCAATCGGGCGGCTACACCTTC
TRBJ1-4 TRBD1 NA TRBV2 CASRVTGEKLFF TGTGCCAGCAGGGTGACAGGGGAAAAACTGTTTTTT
TRBJ2-7 NA NA TRBV9 CASSVAEIDYEQYF TGTGCCAGCAGCGTAGCCGAGATTGACTACGAGCAGTACTTC
TRBJ1-5 TRBD1 many TRBV6-1 CASLQGARNQPQHF TGTGCCAGTCTACAGGGGGCGCGTAATCAGCCCCAGCATTTT
TRBJ2-5 NA once TRBV29-1 CSVDRYQETQYF TGCAGCGTCGACAGATACCAAGAGACCCAGTACTTC
TRBJ1-2 NA NA TRBV30 CAWSRLGGPAGYTF TGTGCCTGGAGTAGACTAGGGGGGCCGGCTGGCTACACCTTC
TRBJ2-7 NA few TRBV9 CASSVGGGDSYEQYF TGTGCCAGCAGCGTAGGGGGCGGGGACTCCTACGAGCAGTACTTC
TRBJ1-6 NA NA TRBV15 CATSRVSGVDNSPLHF TGTGCCACCAGCAGAGTATCGGGGGTGGATAATTCACCCCTCCACTTT
TRBJ2-3 NA few TRBV29-1 CSVGRGLTLSIDTQYF TGCAGCGTTGGGAGGGGGTTAACCCTTTCCATAGATACGCAGTATTTT
TRBJ2-7 NA NA TRBV27 CASSGVSYEQYF TGTGCCAGCAGTGGTGTCTCCTACGAGCAGTACTTC
TRBJ1-6 NA NA TRBV2 CASSAWGNSPLHF TGTGCCAGCAGTGCGTGGGGGAATTCACCCCTCCACTTT
TRBJ2-6 TRBD1 NA TRBV28 CASSTQGAGANVLTF TGTGCCAGCAGTACACAGGGGGCTGGGGCCAACGTCCTGACTTTC
TRBJ2-5 NA NA TRBV5-1 CASSNEQAQETQYF TGCGCCAGCAGCAACGAACAAGCTCAAGAGACCCAGTACTTC
TRBJ2-1 TRBD2 NA TRBV6-1 CASSGRAGGPRDEQFF TGTGCCAGCAGTGGGAGAGCGGGGGGGCCTCGGGATGAGCAGTTCTTC
TRBJ2-7 NA once TRBV30 CAWTQANTYEQYF TGTGCCTGGACCCAGGCGAATACCTACGAGCAGTACTTC
TRBJ2-3 NA NA TRBV6-1 CASSEGYTDTQYF TGTGCCAGCAGTGAAGGATACACAGATACGCAGTATTTT
TRBJ2-7 NA NA TRBV6-1 CASSGEYTYEQYF TGTGCCAGCAGTGGGGAGTACACTTACGAGCAGTACTTC
TRBJ2-4 TRBD1 NA TRBV5-1 CASSGTVAKNIQYF TGCGCCAGCAGCGGGACAGTAGCCAAAAACATTCAGTACTTC
TRBJ2-7 NA few TRBV5-1 CASSTGGYEQYF TGCGCCAGCAGCACTGGGGGCTACGAGCAGTACTTC
TRBJ2-7 NA few TRBV5-4 CASSFRGYEQYF TGTGCCAGCAGCTTCAGGGGTTACGAGCAGTACTTC
TRBJ2-5 NA NA TRBV5-1 CASSTSRETQYF TGCGCCAGCAGCACCTCCCGGGAGACCCAGTACTTC
TRBJ1-2 TRBD1 once TRBV5-1 CASSVGQMTGHYGYTF TGCGCCAGCAGCGTGGGACAGATGACAGGCCACTATGGCTACACCTTC
TRBJ2-6 NA few TRBV7-9 CASSFRLMVGGSGANVLTF TGTGCCAGCAGCTTCCGCCTGATGGTGGGGGGCTCTGGGGCCAACGTCCTGACTTTC
TRBJ2-5 TRBD1 once TRBV27 CASSLFRGRETQYF TGTGCCAGCAGTTTATTCAGGGGGAGAGAGACCCAGTACTTC
TRBJ1-1 NA NA TRBV4-1 CASSQLGSREAFF TGCGCCAGCAGCCAATTGGGAAGCCGTGAGGCTTTCTTT
TRBJ2-5 TRBD1 NA TRBV4-1 CASSLSRDRVGIGTQYF TGCGCCAGCAGCCTATCCAGGGACAGGGTGGGGATAGGGACCCAGTACTTC
TRBJ1-5 NA NA TRBV29-1 CSVVWAISDQPQHF TGCAGCGTTGTATGGGCGATTAGCGATCAGCCCCAGCATTTT
TRBJ1-6 NA NA TRBV7-9 CASSLGAAGRNSPLHF TGTGCCAGCAGCTTAGGGGCTGCGGGGAGGAATTCACCCCTCCACTTT
TRBJ2-1 TRBD2 NA TRBV30 CAWRAGLAGGGEQFF TGTGCCTGGAGGGCGGGACTAGCGGGGGGGGGTGAGCAGTTCTTC
TRBJ2-1 NA few TRBV30 CAWNIITGEQFF TGTGCCTGGAATATCATAACAGGAGAGCAGTTCTTC
TRBJ2-5 NA once TRBV14 CASSQRSGVQETQYF TGTGCCAGCAGCCAACGGTCAGGGGTTCAAGAGACCCAGTACTTC
TRBJ1-6 NA NA TRBV7-2 CASSDTVTRDSPLHF TGTGCCAGCAGTGATACCGTCACCAGAGATTCACCCCTCCACTTT
TRBJ2-2 NA NA TRBV7-7 CASSLGGSHTGELFF TGTGCTAGCAGCTTAGGGGGGTCCCACACCGGGGAGCTGTTTTTT
TRBJ1-2 NA NA TRBV30 CAWSTKRGVVDGYTF TGTGCCTGGAGTACAAAGAGGGGAGTTGTAGATGGCTACACCTTC